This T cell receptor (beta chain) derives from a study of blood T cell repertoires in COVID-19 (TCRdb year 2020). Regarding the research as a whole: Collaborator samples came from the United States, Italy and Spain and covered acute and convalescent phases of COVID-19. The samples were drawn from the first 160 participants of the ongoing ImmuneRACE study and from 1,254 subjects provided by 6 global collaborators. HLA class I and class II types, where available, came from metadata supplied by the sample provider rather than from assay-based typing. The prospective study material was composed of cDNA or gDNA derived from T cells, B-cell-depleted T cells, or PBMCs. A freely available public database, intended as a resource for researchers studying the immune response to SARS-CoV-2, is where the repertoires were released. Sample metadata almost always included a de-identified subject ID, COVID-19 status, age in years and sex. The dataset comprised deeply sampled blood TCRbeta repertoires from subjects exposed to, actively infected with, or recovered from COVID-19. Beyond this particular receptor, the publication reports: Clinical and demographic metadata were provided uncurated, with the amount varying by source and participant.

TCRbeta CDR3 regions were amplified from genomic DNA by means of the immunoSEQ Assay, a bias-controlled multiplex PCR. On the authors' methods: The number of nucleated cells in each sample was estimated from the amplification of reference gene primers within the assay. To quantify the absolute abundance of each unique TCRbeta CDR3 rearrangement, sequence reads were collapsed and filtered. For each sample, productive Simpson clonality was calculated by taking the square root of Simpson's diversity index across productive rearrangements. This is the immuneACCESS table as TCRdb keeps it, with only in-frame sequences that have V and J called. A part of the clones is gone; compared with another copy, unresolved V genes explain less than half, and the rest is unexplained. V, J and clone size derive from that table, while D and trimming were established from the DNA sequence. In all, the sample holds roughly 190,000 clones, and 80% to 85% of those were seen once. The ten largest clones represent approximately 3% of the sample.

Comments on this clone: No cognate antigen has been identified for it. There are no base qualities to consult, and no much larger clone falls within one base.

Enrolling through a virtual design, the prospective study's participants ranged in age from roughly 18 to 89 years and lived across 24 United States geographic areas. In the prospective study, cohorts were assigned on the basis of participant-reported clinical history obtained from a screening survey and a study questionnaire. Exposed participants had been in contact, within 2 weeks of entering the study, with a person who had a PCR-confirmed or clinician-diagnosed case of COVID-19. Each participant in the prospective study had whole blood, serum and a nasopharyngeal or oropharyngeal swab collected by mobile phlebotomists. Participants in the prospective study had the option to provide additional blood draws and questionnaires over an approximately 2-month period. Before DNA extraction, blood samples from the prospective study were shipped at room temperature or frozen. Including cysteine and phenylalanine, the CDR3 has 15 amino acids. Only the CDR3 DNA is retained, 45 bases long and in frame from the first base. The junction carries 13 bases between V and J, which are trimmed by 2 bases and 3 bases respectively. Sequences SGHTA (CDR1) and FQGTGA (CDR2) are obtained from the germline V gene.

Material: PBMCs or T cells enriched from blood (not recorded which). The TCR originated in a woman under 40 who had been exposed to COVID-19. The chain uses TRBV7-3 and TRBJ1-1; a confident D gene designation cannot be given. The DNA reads TGTGCCAGCAGCTTAGAAGCGGGCGCGTACACTGAAGCTTTCTTT. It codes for CASSLEAGAYTEAFF.